This entry is about one T cell receptor beta chain. Its target is unknown. This sample is part of a study of beta chain features in type 1 diabetes. Study in general: Cells sorted and examined across all samples totaled more than 95,000,000. Study results and caveats: Shorter TCRB CDR3s, moderately but significantly so, marked every one of the four CD4+ subsets in Type 1 diabetes patients.

Averaging about 0.12 L, one heparinised blood draw came from each individual donor. The junction had 9 bases not matched to a gene; V was cut back by 5 bases and J by 9 bases. In germline, CDR1 is SEHNR, CDR2 FQNEAQ (reference sequence). CDR3 length equals 14 residues. Of the isolated RNA, all was reverse transcribed, and so the sequenced material was expressed TCRB transcripts. Method: immunoSEQ multiplex PCR; TCRdb's copy keeps in-frame clones and lacks some. The table includes about 930,000 clones, under 20% detected once. This receptor was taken from a woman between 18 and 29 years old in good health. V is TRBV7-9 and J is TRBJ2-1, with 8 bases aligning to TRBD1. The sequenced sample was naive CD4+ T cells from blood. As DNA, the CDR3 is TGTGCCAGCAGCCGAAGGACAGGGCTAGGTGAGCAGTTCTTC. Protein product: CASSRRTGLGEQFF.